This T cell receptor (beta chain) was found in a study of blood T cell repertoires in COVID-19 (dated by TCRdb to about 2020). For the wider study: Samples from collaborators originated in the United States, Italy and Spain and spanned both the acute and convalescent phases of COVID-19. The prospective study material was composed of cDNA or gDNA derived from T cells, B-cell-depleted T cells, or PBMCs. Subjects who had been exposed to COVID-19, were actively infected with it, or had recovered from it provided the deeply sampled blood TCRbeta repertoires that made up the dataset. The repertoires were released in a freely available public database meant as a resource for research on the immune response to SARS-CoV-2. The samples were drawn from two sources: the first 160 participants of the ongoing ImmuneRACE study, and over 950 subjects contributed by 6 global collaborators. Nearly every sample came with metadata listing a de-identified subject ID, COVID-19 status, age in years and sex. Where available, HLA class I and class II types were taken from metadata supplied by the sample provider and were not determined by assay-based typing.

The CDR3, cysteine through phenylalanine, is 15 amino acids long. Only the CDR3 DNA stays, 45 bases, in frame from base 1. Per the germline V gene, MNHEY is the CDR1 and SVGAGI is the CDR2. At the junction V is shortened by 0 bases and J by 4 bases; bases outside the gene matches: 5. TCRbeta CDR3 regions were amplified from genomic DNA using the immunoSEQ Assay, a bias-controlled multiplex PCR. The original methods were these. The number of nucleated cells in each sample was estimated by amplification of reference gene primers within the assay. To quantify the absolute abundance of each unique TCRbeta CDR3 rearrangement, sequence reads were collapsed and filtered. For each sample, productive Simpson clonality was calculated as the square root of Simpson's diversity index across productive rearrangements. TCRdb's version of the immuneACCESS table is confined to in-frame rearrangements and falls short of the full clone set. An unresolved V gene accounts for under half of the shortfall where checked; the remainder is of unknown origin. Clone size and V and J calls were adopted from that table, with D and trimming inferred from the DNA. The sample has about 350,000 clones on record, about 92% of them singletons. 3% to 4.5% of the sample is taken by the ten largest.

Results and caveats for the whole study, not just this receptor: How much clinical and demographic metadata was included differed by source and by participant, and the metadata was provided uncurated.

Notes on this clone: The clone's antigen remains unknown. Within one base of it there is no much larger clone, and no base qualities were kept.

In Seattle, one collaborating source enrolled patients while the infection was active and tracked those patients longitudinally over the course of disease. The collaborating institutions used their own protocols to collect whole blood in K2EDTA tubes. For TCRbeta analysis, collaborator samples were shipped as frozen whole blood, as isolated PBMCs, or as DNA extracted from either sample type. The sequenced sample consisted of peripheral blood. The sequence links TRBV6-5 to TRBJ1-2; TRBD1 aligns with 7 central bases. The clonotype was recovered from a woman in her sixties or seventies with COVID-19, enrolled during active disease. The base sequence is TGTGCCAGCAGTTACTCAGGAGGGGGCAGCTATGGCTACACCTTC. This yields the protein CASSYSGGGSYGYTF.